A single sample is the source of the 4 T cell receptor beta chains below, sequenced in a study of shared clonotypes between healthy human individuals (TCRdb year 2020). For the CD8 naive samples, CD45RO-negative cells were positively selected for CCR7, yielding a CD45RA+CCR7+ population from which TemRA cells were excluded. Library creation used the immunoSEQ multiplex PCR assay. TCRdb's version of the immuneACCESS table is confined to in-frame rearrangements and falls short of the full clone set. An unresolved V gene accounts for under half of the shortfall where checked; the remainder is of unknown origin. The sample contains more than 2 million clones, 93% of them found a single time. The ten largest clones capture 1.5% to 2% of the sample. Sequencing was carried out using naive CD8+ T cells from PBMCs. The cell subset or site label here, explained by the study, means: CD45RA+CCR7+. The receptors here all came from a young man in good health. Some clones in this sample may be carry-over from other donors' samples.

V gene TRBV28 combines with J gene TRBJ2-4, with D possibly matching TRBD2 (5 bases). The CDR3 totals 15 residues. V was cut by 0 bases and J by 2 bases, with 8 bases left in between. The germline V gene has CDR1 MDHEN and CDR2 SYDVKM. CDR3 sequence: CASSLWAGTKNIQYF. DNA of the CDR3: TGTGCCAGCAGTTTATGGGCGGGCACCAAAAACATTCAGTACTTC.

The V call is TRBV7-9, the J call TRBJ2-1, with unresolved D. Trimming pared 1 base from V and 5 bases from J, leaving 18 bases between. The germline V gene encodes CDR1 SEHNR and CDR2 FQNEAQ (reference sequence). There are 17 residues in the CDR3. CDR3 residues: CASSLVWVDGGHNEQFF. CDR3 sequence (DNA): TGTGCCAGCAGCTTAGTTTGGGTCGACGGCGGCCACAATGAGCAGTTCTTC.

Only one count was recorded for this clone. The genes are TRBV6-5 and TRBJ2-7; TRBD1 agrees at 7 bases. Germline CDR1 is MNHEY and CDR2 is SVGAGI. There are 14 residues in the CDR3. V lost 2 bases to trimming and J lost 2 bases; unmatched junction nucleotides: 3. CDR3 loop: CASSYTGQAYEQYF. CDR3 coding DNA: TGTGCCAGCAGTTACACAGGACAGGCCTACGAGCAGTACTTC.

The CDR3 nucleotides are TGTGCCAGCAGCTTTCCCGGGCCTGGAAACACCATATATTTT. Its protein product is CASSFPGPGNTIYF. This chain links TRBV7-2 with TRBJ1-3; D is unresolved. Trimming left V 3 bases short and J 2 bases short, with 8 bases between. The CDR3 spans 14 residues. CDR1 SGHTA and CDR2 FQGNSA come from the germline V gene.